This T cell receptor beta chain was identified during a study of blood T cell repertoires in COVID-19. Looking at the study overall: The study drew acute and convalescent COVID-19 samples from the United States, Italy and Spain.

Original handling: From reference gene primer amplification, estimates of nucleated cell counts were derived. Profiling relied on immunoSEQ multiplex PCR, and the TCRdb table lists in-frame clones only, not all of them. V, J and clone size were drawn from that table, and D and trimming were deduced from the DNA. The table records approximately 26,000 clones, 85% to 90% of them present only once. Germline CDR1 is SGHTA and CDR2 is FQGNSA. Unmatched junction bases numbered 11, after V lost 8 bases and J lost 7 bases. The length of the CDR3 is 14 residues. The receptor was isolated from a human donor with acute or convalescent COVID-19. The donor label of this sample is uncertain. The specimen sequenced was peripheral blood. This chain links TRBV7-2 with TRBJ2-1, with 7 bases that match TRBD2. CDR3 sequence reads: CASAPDSRGNEQFF. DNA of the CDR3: TGTGCCAGCGCGCCGGACTCGCGGGGGAATGAGCAGTTCTTC.